What follows is one TCR beta chain and its context. These data are taken from a study of T cell changes during pregnancy in multiple sclerosis. Method: immunoSEQ multiplex PCR; TCRdb's copy keeps in-frame clones and lacks some. This table has some 52,000 clones, roughly 92% appearing once. Germline CDR1 is SEHNR and CDR2 is FQNEAQ (reference sequence). The CDR3 contains 17 residues. Trimming left V 1 base short and J 0 bases short, with 15 bases between. This specimen was CD4+ T cells from peripheral blood mononuclear cells, taken in the third trimester of pregnancy. This TCR came from a female donor with multiple sclerosis, enrolled in a pregnancy study. The genes are TRBV7-9 and TRBJ1-1; TRBD1 might be the D (6 bases). CDR3 loop: CASSLESQGPMNTEAFF. CDR3 DNA: TGTGCCAGCAGCTTAGAATCTCAGGGGCCCATGAACACTGAAGCTTTCTTT.